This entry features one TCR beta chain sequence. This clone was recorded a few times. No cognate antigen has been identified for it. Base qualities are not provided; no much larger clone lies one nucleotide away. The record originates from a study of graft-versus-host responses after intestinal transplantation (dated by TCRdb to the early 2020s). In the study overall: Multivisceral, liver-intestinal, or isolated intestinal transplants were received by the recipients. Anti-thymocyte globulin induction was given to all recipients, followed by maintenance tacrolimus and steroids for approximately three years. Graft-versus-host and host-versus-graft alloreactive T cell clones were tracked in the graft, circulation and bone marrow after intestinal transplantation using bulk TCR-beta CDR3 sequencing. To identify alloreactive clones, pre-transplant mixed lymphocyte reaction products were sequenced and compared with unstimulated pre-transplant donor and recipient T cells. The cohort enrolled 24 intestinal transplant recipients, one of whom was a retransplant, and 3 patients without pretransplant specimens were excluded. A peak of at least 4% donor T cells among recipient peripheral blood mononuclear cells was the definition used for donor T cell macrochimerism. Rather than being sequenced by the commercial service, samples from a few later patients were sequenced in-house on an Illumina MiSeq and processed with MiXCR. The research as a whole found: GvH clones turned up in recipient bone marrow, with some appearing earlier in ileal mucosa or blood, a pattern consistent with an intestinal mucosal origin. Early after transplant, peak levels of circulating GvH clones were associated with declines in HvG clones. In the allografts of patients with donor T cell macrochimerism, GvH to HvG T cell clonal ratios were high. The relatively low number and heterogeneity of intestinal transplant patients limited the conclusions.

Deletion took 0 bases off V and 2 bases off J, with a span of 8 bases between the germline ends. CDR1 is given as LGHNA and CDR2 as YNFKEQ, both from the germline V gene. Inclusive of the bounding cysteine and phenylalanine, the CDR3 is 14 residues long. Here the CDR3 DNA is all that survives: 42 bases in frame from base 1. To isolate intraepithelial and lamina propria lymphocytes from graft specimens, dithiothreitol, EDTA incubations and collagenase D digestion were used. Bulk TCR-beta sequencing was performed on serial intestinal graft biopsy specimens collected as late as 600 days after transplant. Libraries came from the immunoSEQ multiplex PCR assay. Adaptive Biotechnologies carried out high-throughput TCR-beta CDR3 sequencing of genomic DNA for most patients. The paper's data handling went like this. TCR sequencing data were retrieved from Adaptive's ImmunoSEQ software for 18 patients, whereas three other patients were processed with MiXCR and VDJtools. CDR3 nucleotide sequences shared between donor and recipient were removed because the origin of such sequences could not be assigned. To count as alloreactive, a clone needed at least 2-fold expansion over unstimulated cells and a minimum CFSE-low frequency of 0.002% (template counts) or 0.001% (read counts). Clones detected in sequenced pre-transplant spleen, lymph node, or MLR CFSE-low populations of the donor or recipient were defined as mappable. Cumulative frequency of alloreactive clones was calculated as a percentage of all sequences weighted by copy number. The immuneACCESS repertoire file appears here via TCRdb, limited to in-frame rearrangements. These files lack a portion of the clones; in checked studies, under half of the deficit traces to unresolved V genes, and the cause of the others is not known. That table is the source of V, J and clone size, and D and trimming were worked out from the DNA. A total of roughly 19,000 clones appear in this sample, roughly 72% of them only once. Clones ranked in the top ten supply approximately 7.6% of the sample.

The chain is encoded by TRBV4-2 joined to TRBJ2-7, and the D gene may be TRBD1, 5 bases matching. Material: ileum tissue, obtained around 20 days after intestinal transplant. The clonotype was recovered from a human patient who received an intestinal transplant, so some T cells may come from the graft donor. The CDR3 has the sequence CASSQEPGPYEQYF. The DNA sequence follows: TGTGCCAGCAGCCAAGAGCCAGGGCCCTACGAGCAGTACTTC.